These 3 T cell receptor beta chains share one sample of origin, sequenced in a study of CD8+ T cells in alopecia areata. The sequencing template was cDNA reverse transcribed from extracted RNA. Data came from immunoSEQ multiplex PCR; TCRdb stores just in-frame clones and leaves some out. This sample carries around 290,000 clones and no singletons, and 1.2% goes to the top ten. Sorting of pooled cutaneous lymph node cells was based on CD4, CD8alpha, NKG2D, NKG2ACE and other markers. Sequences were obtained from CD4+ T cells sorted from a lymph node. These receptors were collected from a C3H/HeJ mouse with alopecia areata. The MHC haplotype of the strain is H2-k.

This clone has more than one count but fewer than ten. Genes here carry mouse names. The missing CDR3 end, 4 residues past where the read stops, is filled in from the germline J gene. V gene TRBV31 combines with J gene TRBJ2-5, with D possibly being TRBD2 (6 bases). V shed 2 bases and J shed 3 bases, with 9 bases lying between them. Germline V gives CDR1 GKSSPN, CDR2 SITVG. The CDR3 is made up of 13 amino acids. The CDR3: CAWSYGGQDTQYF. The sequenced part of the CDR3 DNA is TGTGCCTGGAGTTATGGGGGACAAGAC.

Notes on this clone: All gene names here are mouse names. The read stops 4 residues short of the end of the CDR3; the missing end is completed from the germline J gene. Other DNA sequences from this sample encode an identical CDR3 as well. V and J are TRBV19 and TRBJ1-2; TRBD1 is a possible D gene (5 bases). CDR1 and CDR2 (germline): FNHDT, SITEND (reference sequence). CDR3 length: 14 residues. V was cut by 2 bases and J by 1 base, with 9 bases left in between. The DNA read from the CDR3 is TGTGCCAGCAGTATTGGGGGGGAAAACTCC. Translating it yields CASSIGGENS. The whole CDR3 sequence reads CASSIGGENSDYTF.

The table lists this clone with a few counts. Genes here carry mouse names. The CDR3 sequence: CASSQEGGLGGRGAEQFF. The covered CDR3 bases are TGTGCCAGCAGCCAAGAAGGAGGACTGGGGGGGCGCGGTGCT. The chain combines TRBV5 with TRBJ2-1; 13 bases fit TRBD2. The CDR3 end lies 4 residues beyond the end of the read and is filled in from the germline J gene. The germline gives CDR1 LGHNA, CDR2 YNLKQL (reference sequence). J lost 6 bases, V lost 0 bases, and 8 bases had no gene match. CDR3 length: 18 residues.